Reported below is one T cell receptor (beta chain). Its antigen specificity is not known. No much larger clone exists at a distance of one base, and base qualities are not known. This specimen comes from a study of blood T cell repertoires in COVID-19 (dated by TCRdb to the early 2020s). About the study as a whole: Samples covering the acute and convalescent phases of COVID-19 were provided by collaborators in the United States, Italy and Spain. The prospective study material was composed of cDNA or gDNA derived from T cells, B-cell-depleted T cells, or PBMCs. Deeply sampled blood TCRbeta repertoires from subjects exposed to, actively infected with, or recovered from COVID-19 were included in the dataset. The repertoires were made available in a free public database intended to serve as a resource for research on the immune response to SARS-CoV-2. Samples came from the ongoing ImmuneRACE study (first 160 participants) plus 1,254 subjects from 6 global collaborators. Nearly every sample came with metadata listing a de-identified subject ID, COVID-19 status, age in years and sex. Where HLA class I and class II types were available, the types were taken from metadata supplied by the sample provider, not from assay-based typing. Study-wide conclusions, independent of this receptor: How much clinical and demographic metadata was included differed by source and by participant, and the metadata was provided uncurated.

TCRbeta CDR3 regions were amplified from genomic DNA by means of the immunoSEQ Assay, a bias-controlled multiplex PCR. The authors' analysis ran thus. The number of nucleated cells in each sample was estimated by amplification of reference gene primers within the assay. Sequence reads were collapsed and filtered to measure the absolute abundance of every unique TCRbeta CDR3 rearrangement. For each sample, productive Simpson clonality was calculated as the square root of Simpson's diversity index across productive rearrangements. TCRdb took this table from immuneACCESS and kept in-frame rearrangements with V and J called. Such tables lack part of the clones; where checked against another copy, unresolved V genes explain under half of the gap, and the rest is unexplained. V and J calls and clone size follow that table, whereas D and trimming were derived from the DNA. This sample comprises some 150,000 clones, approximately 80% of them detected only once. The ten largest clones represent about 12% of the sample.

V and J are trimmed by 6 bases and 12 bases, and the gene matches miss 4 bases of the junction. The CDR3 starts with the cysteine, ends with the phenylalanine, and has 11 residues. Left in the record is the CDR3 DNA by itself, 33 bases read in frame from the first base. CDR1 is given as SGHAT and CDR2 as FQNNGV, both from the germline V gene. At one collaborating source in Seattle, patients were enrolled during active infection and were followed longitudinally through the course of disease. Collaborating institutions collected whole blood in K2EDTA tubes following their own protocols. For TCRbeta analysis, collaborator samples were shipped as frozen whole blood, as isolated PBMCs, or as DNA extracted from either sample type.

The sample consisted of peripheral blood. The chain joins TRBV11-2 to TRBJ1-2, with TRBD1 identical over 10 junction bases. This clonotype originated in a woman in her sixties with COVID-19, enrolled during active disease. The DNA reads TGTGCCAGCAGACTGGGACAGGGGAACACCTTC. Its protein is CASRLGQGNTF.